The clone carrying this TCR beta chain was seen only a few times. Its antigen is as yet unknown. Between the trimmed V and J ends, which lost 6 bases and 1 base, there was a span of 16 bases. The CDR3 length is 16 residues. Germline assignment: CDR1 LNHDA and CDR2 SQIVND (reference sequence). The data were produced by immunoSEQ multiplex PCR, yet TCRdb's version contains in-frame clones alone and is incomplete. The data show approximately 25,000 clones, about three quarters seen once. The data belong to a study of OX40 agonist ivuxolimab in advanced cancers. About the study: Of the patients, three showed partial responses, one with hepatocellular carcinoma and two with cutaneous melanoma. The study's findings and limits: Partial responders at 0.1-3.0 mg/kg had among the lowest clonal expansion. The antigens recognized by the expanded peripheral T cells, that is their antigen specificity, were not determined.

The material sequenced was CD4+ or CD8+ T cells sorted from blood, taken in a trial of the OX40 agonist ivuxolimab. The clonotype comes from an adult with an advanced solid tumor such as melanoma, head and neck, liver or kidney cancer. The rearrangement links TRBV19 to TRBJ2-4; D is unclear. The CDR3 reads CASSRTQRAAKNIQYF. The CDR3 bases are TGTGCCAGTAGCCGGACCCAAAGGGCGGCCAAAAACATTCAGTACTTC.